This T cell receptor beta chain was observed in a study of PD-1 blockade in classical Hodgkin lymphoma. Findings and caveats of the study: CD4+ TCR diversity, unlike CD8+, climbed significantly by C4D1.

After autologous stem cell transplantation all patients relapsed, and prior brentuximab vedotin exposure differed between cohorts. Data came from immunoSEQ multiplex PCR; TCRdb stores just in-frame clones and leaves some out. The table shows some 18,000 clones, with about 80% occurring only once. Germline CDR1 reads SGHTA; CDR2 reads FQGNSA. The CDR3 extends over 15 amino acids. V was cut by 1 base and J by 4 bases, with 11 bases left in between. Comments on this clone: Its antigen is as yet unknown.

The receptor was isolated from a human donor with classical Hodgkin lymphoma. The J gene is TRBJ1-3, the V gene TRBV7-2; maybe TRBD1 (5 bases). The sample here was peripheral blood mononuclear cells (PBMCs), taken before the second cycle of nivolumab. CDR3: CASSLDTRQGNTIYF. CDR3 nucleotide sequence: TGTGCCAGCAGCTTAGATACCCGACAGGGAAACACCATATATTTT.